The 18 T cell receptor beta chains below all came from one sample that was sequenced in a study of blood T cell repertoires in COVID-19. TCRdb's table, derived via immunoSEQ multiplex PCR, lists solely in-frame clones and lacks some. The repertoire holds roughly 240,000 clones, with around 78% as singletons. The sequenced sample was peripheral blood. These TCRs come from a man aged 55 to 69 who had recovered from COVID-19.

J is TRBJ1-4 and V is TRBV19, with D tentatively TRBD1 (6 bases). Germline CDR1 and CDR2: LNHDA and SQIVND (reference sequence). Trimming pared 5 bases from V and 7 bases from J, leaving 17 bases between. This CDR3 has 15 residues. CDR3 protein: CASSDANRALEKLFF. CDR3 DNA: TGTGCCAGTAGTGACGCAAACAGGGCTCTTGAAAAACTGTTTTTT.

V and J are TRBV5-4 and TRBJ1-5; D remains ambiguous. Looked up from germline, CDR1 is SGHNT and CDR2 is YYREEE (reference sequence). The length of the CDR3 is 13 residues. With 0 bases removed from V and 6 bases from J, the gap between germline ends came to 7 bases. The CDR3 reads CASSLAGCQPQHF. CDR3 DNA: TGTGCCAGCAGCTTGGCGGGGTGTCAGCCCCAGCATTTT.

The chain is built from TRBV15 and TRBJ2-2, with TRBD2 matching 10 bases. Germline loops: CDR1 LNHNV, CDR2 YYDKDF (reference sequence). This CDR3 comprises 17 residues. V dropped 2 bases and J dropped 1; count of bases not matched to a gene: 4. The CDR3 DNA reads TGTGCCACCAGCAGAATCGCTAGCGGGGGGAACACCGGGGAGCTGTTTTTT. Residues: CATSRIASGGNTGELFF.

This CDR3 is CASSLGGRVGTEAFF. CDR3 sequence (DNA): TGTGCCAGCAGCTTAGGAGGGAGGGTCGGCACTGAAGCTTTCTTT. This rearrangement joins TRBV7-9 to TRBJ1-1; D not certain. CDR1 and CDR2 from the germline V gene are SEHNR and FQNEAQ (reference sequence). V lost 1 base, J lost 4 bases, and 13 bases lay in between. This CDR3 comprises 15 residues.

The V and J genes are TRBV28 and TRBJ1-2; no reliable D call. The CDR3 extends over 10 amino acids. The V and J ends lost 10 bases and 8 bases respectively, with 11 bases between them. Germline lookup yields CDR1 MDHEN and CDR2 SYDVKM. The CDR3 nucleotides read TGTGCCACCCAACGGGGAGGCTACACCTTC. Translation: CATQRGGYTF.

This clone was seen ten or more times. V and J are TRBV24-1 and TRBJ2-3; TRBD1 aligns across 7 bases. The CDR3 has 14 residues. The germline gives CDR1 KGHDR, CDR2 SFDVKD. V lost 6 bases to trimming and J lost 1 base; unmatched junction nucleotides: 3. The CDR3 bases are TGTGCCACCAGTCGGACAGGACGCACAGATACGCAGTATTTT. This translates into CATSRTGRTDTQYF.

The chain recombines TRBV5-8 with TRBJ1-5; D unresolved. The germline V gene encodes CDR1 SGHTS and CDR2 YDEGEE. The CDR3 totals 15 residues. V was trimmed by 1 base and J by 0 bases, leaving 8 bases between them. CDR3 in DNA: TGTGCCAGCAGCTTGCGCCCTAATAGCAATCAGCCCCAGCATTTT. It codes for CASSLRPNSNQPQHF.

This chain links TRBV28 with TRBJ1-3; 7 bases fit TRBD1. The CDR3 contains 15 residues. V shed 4 bases and J 2 bases; nucleotides not matched to a gene: 5. Per the germline V gene, CDR1 is MDHEN and CDR2 is SYDVKM. Here the CDR3 reads CASSSGTVTGNTIYF. In DNA, the CDR3 is TGTGCCAGCAGTTCGGGGACAGTGACTGGAAACACCATATATTTT.

V is TRBV12-3 or TRBV12-4 and J is TRBJ2-1, with unresolved D. Trimming removed 10 bases at V and 9 bases at J, with 13 bases between. This CDR3 is built from 11 residues. CDR3 sequence (DNA): TGTGCCACCTCGTCAGGTACTGAGCAGTTCTTC. Amino acid sequence: CATSSGTEQFF.

The V and J genes are TRBV6-5 and TRBJ2-4; D is undetermined. Looked up from germline, CDR1 is MNHEY and CDR2 is SVGAGI. This CDR3 comprises 15 residues. V was cut by 5 bases and J by 0 bases, with 11 bases left in between. In DNA form, the CDR3 reads TGTGCCAGCAGTCCCTATCTCCTAGCCAAAAACATTCAGTACTTC. This encodes CASSPYLLAKNIQYF.

This clone was seen a few times. The chain carries TRBV19 and TRBJ1-5; D uncertain. The length of the CDR3 is 14 residues. V lost 8 bases, J lost 2 bases, and 13 bases lay in between. Germline V CDR1 and CDR2: LNHDA, SQIVND (reference sequence). CDR3 DNA: TGTGCCAGTCGTGAGTGGGCTGGCAATCAGCCCCAGCATTTT. It encodes CASREWAGNQPQHF.

The rearrangement uses TRBV15 and TRBJ2-2, with unresolved D. Trimming pared 7 bases from V and 1 base from J, leaving 7 bases between. CDR1 LNHNV and CDR2 YYDKDF come from the germline V gene (reference sequence). The CDR3 extends over 13 amino acids. The CDR3 here is CATKTENTGELFF. The CDR3 DNA reads as TGTGCCACCAAAACAGAGAACACCGGGGAGCTGTTTTTT.

This clone was recorded once. The rearrangement uses TRBV18 and TRBJ2-2; D is ambiguous. The CDR3 extends over 13 amino acids. Germline CDR1 KGHSH, CDR2 LQKENI. V was trimmed by 6 bases and J by 4 bases, leaving 9 bases between them. This CDR3 is CASSPPGTGELFF. The CDR3 coding sequence is TGTGCCAGCTCCCCCCCCGGCACCGGGGAGCTGTTTTTT.

The V and J genes are TRBV19 and TRBJ2-7; unclear D gene. The germline V gene has CDR1 LNHDA and CDR2 SQIVND (reference sequence). Trimming removed 2 bases at V and 3 bases at J, with 14 bases between. This CDR3 has 15 residues. CDR3 in amino acids: CASSIQVGRDYEQYF. In DNA, the CDR3 is TGTGCCAGTAGTATACAGGTAGGCCGCGACTACGAGCAGTACTTC.

This chain joins TRBV28 and TRBJ1-5; D might be TRBD1 (6 bases). Trimming took 3 bases from V and 3 from J, leaving 9 bases between them. The germline gives CDR1 MDHEN, CDR2 SYDVKM. The CDR3 runs to 14 residues. The chain's CDR3 is CASSFAGANQPQHF. The CDR3 coding sequence is TGTGCCAGCAGTTTTGCAGGGGCCAATCAGCCCCAGCATTTT.

This clone came up a few times. This rearrangement joins TRBV5-1 to TRBJ2-5, with 10 bases lining up with TRBD2. Germline loops: CDR1 SGHRS, CDR2 YFSETQ. V trimming: 0 bases; J trimming: 2 bases; junction bases outside the gene matches: 7. This CDR3 is 17 amino acids long. The chain's CDR3 is CASSLVSGTSVQETQYF. The CDR3 region has the DNA TGCGCCAGCAGCTTGGTATCCGGGACTAGCGTTCAAGAGACCCAGTACTTC.

The chain combines TRBV11-2 with TRBJ1-5; tentative D call: TRBD1 (6 bases). The CDR3 spans 15 residues. Germline assignment: CDR1 SGHAT and CDR2 FQNNGV. Trimming left V 0 bases short and J 4 bases short, with 10 bases between. CDR3 sequence reads: CASSLDWDKNQPQHF. The CDR3 DNA is TGTGCCAGCAGCTTAGACTGGGACAAAAATCAGCCCCAGCATTTT.

This chain joins TRBV7-2 and TRBJ2-2; 10 nucleotides match TRBD1. Germline V gene data show CDR1 as SGHTA and CDR2 as FQGNSA. V trimming: 6 bases; J trimming: 6 bases; junction bases outside the gene matches: 7. The CDR3 spans 15 residues. The CDR3, as DNA: TGTGCCAGCAGATCCGGGACAGGGGTTTCCGGGGAGCTGTTTTTT. It specifies CASRSGTGVSGELFF.